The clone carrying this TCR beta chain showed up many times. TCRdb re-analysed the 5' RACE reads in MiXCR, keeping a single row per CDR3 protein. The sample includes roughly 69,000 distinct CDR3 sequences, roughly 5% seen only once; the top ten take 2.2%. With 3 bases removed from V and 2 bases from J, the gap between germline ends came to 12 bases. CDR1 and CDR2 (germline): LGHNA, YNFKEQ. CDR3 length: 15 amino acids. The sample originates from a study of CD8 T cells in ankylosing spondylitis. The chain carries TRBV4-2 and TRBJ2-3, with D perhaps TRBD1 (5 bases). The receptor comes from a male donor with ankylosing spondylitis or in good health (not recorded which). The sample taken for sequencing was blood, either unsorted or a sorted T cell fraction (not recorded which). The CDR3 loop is CASSQSGQPTDTQYF. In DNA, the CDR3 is TGTGCCAGCAGCCAGTCCGGACAACCCACAGATACGCAGTATTTT.